The 16 T cell receptor beta chains reported below all come from one sample, sequenced in a study of PD-1 blockade in mismatch repair-deficient tumors. Data came from immunoSEQ multiplex PCR; TCRdb stores just in-frame clones and leaves some out. The repertoire has 55,000 to 85,000 clones, roughly 80% of them found once; the top ten carry approximately 5%. Sequencing used peripheral blood, obtained 2 weeks after starting pembrolizumab. The receptor set was obtained from an adult with mismatch repair-deficient cancer.

The V and J genes are TRBV19 and TRBJ1-2, with TRBD1 matching 10 bases. V gave up 4 bases and J gave up 6 bases; unmatched junction bases: 5. The CDR3 spans 14 residues. Germline assignment: CDR1 LNHDA and CDR2 SQIVND (reference sequence). The CDR3 loop is CASSTRDRGNGYTF. The CDR3, as DNA: TGTGCCAGTAGTACCCGGGACAGGGGTAATGGCTACACCTTC.

The chain combines TRBV11-3 with TRBJ1-2; 8 bases line up with TRBD1. The length of the CDR3 is 13 residues. Germline V gene lookup returns CDR1 SGHNT and CDR2 YENEEA. The V segment lost 3 bases and the J segment 8 bases; nucleotides outside the gene matches: 5. CDR3 in DNA: TGTGCCAGCAGCTTCGCAGGGGGCTACGGCTACACCTTC. Translated: CASSFAGGYGYTF.

CDR3 sequence (DNA): TGTGCCAGCAGCAGGGGACTAGCGGAGGGGGGCTCGTATACGCAGTATTTT. Amino acid sequence: CASSRGLAEGGSYTQYF. The chain recombines TRBV5-6 with TRBJ2-3; TRBD2 matches at 11 bases. V shed 4 bases, J shed 7 bases, and the junction held 14 bases outside the gene matches. This CDR3 spans 17 amino acids. Germline assignment: CDR1 SGHDT and CDR2 YYEEEE.

The chain has TRBV19 and TRBJ2-7; D gene uncertain. Trimming cost V 4 bases and J 4 bases, with 20 bases left between them. The CDR3 sequence is 16 residues long. Germline V gene data show CDR1 as LNHDA and CDR2 as SQIVND (reference sequence). The CDR3 loop reads CASSRRASLDGYEQYF. In nucleotides, the CDR3 is TGTGCCAGTAGTAGGCGAGCTAGTCTTGATGGGTACGAGCAGTACTTC.

The chain links TRBV2 to TRBJ2-5; D perhaps matches TRBD2 (5 bases). The length of the CDR3 is 12 residues. V was cut by 7 bases and J by 6 bases, with 12 bases left in between. Germline V gene lookup returns CDR1 SNHLY and CDR2 FYNNEI. The DNA for the CDR3 is TGTGCCAGCATAGAGGGCAGAAAGACCCAGTACTTC. Protein product: CASIEGRKTQYF. The full variable domain, its missing parts supplied by reference TRBV2 and TRBJ2-5, is EPEVTQTPSHQVTQMGQEVILRCVPISNHLYFYWYRQILGQKVEFLVSFYNNEISEKSEIFDDQFSVERPDGSNFTLKIRSTKLEDSAMYFCASIEGRKTQYFGPGTRLLVL.

This chain joins TRBV7-2 and TRBJ2-2, with D possibly matching TRBD2 (5 bases). Trimming shortened V by 0 bases and J by 3 bases, and 8 bases separated the two germline ends. Germline CDR1 SGHTA, CDR2 FQGNSA. This CDR3 has 15 residues. The CDR3 DNA sequence: TGTGCCAGCAGCTTAGCCGGCGGGTACACCGGGGAGCTGTTTTTT. Translating gives CASSLAGGYTGELFF.

This clone showed up just once. This rearrangement joins TRBV7-6 to TRBJ2-7, with D perhaps matching TRBD2 (6 bases). CDR3 length equals 17 residues. Trimming shortened V by 4 bases and J by 2 bases, and 21 bases separated the two germline ends. From germline, CDR1 is SGHVS and CDR2 FNYEAQ. CDR3 DNA: TGTGCCAGCAGCTCCAACGAGGGCGGGGCCCCACCCTACGAGCAGTACTTC. This sequence encodes CASSSNEGGAPPYEQYF.

The chain has TRBV27 and TRBJ2-3; no clear D gene. The CDR3 sequence is 14 residues long. The ends were cut back, 6 bases at V and 1 base at J, with 11 bases in the middle. CDR1 MNHEY and CDR2 SMNVEV come from the germline V gene (reference sequence). The CDR3 loop reads CASRQDWGTDTQYF. The CDR3 DNA sequence: TGTGCCAGCAGACAAGACTGGGGCACAGATACGCAGTATTTT.

V and J are TRBV11-3 and TRBJ2-1; 8 bases are shared with TRBD2. Germline-derived CDR1 and CDR2 are SGHNT and YENEEA. CDR3 length equals 16 residues. V trimming: 4 bases; J trimming: 0 bases; junction bases outside the gene matches: 5. CDR3 DNA sequence: TGTGCCAGCAGCTCCGAAGCGGGGGCCTCCTACAATGAGCAGTTCTTC. It codes for CASSSEAGASYNEQFF.

The chain has TRBV7-2 and TRBJ1-2; D gene ambiguous. The length of the CDR3 is 17 residues. In germline, CDR1 is SGHTA, CDR2 FQGNSA. Trimming took off 5 bases at V and 7 bases at J, with 26 bases between the two ends. The CDR3 spells CASSSENRIRVASGYTF. The CDR3 DNA reads as TGTGCCAGCAGCAGTGAGAATCGTATTAGGGTAGCGAGTGGCTACACCTTC.

The chain recombines TRBV19 with TRBJ2-1; 9 nucleotides agree with TRBD2. Germline loops: CDR1 LNHDA, CDR2 SQIVND (reference sequence). The V segment lost 5 bases and the J segment 5 bases; nucleotides outside the gene matches: 16. This CDR3 comprises 18 residues. DNA for the CDR3: TGTGCCAGTAGTGCGGACCGGGGAACTAGCGGGCCAAACAATGAGCAGTTCTTC. Translating gives CASSADRGTSGPNNEQFF. The full variable domain, rest sourced from reference TRBV19 and TRBJ2-1, is DGGITQSPKYLFRKEGQNVTLSCEQNLNHDAMYWYRQDPGQGLRLIYYSQIVNDFQKGDIAEGYSVSREKKESFPLTVTSAQKNPTAFYLCASSADRGTSGPNNEQFFGPGTRLTVL.

The chain combines TRBV4-1 with TRBJ1-4; D unresolved. The germline V gene encodes CDR1 MGHRA and CDR2 YSYEKL. V was shortened by 4 bases and J by 10 bases, with 10 bases between the two germline ends. This CDR3 spans 12 amino acids. The CDR3 sequence is CASSPPWGKLFF. The CDR3 region has the DNA TGCGCCAGCAGCCCCCCCTGGGGAAAACTGTTTTTT.

This chain links TRBV14 with TRBJ2-7; tentative D call: TRBD2 (5 bases). Germline loops: CDR1 SGHDN, CDR2 FVKESK. Trimming removed 6 bases at V and 3 bases at J, with 12 bases between. The CDR3 loop spans 13 amino acids. For the CDR3, the DNA is TGTGCCAGCAGTCGGACTTCCGGCTACGAGCAGTACTTC. Its protein is CASSRTSGYEQYF.

V usage is TRBV19 and J usage is TRBJ2-1; either TRBD1 or TRBD2 may supply D (5 bases each). The CDR3 extends over 16 amino acids. Between the trimmed V and J ends, which lost 7 bases and 1 base, there was a span of 17 bases. Germline-derived CDR1 and CDR2 are LNHDA and SQIVND (reference sequence). Written as DNA, the CDR3 is TGTGCCAGTAAAGAGACCCCAGAGGGGTCCTACAATGAGCAGTTCTTC. Translating gives CASKETPEGSYNEQFF.

The V gene is TRBV21-1, the J gene TRBJ2-7; TRBD1 is the table's D call and was not checked against the DNA. TRBV21-1 is designated a pseudogene. CDR3 size: 15 residues. Here the CDR3 reads CASSILPTDPYEQYF. CDR3 bases: TGTGCCAGCAGCATTCTACCGACAGACCCCTACGAGCAGTACTTC.

This clone turned up a few times. The chain links TRBV11-2 to TRBJ2-7, with TRBD2 identical over 8 bases. V was clipped by 3 bases and J by 5 bases; unmatched bases: 9. The CDR3 runs 15 residues. CDR1 and CDR2 (germline): SGHAT, FQNNGV. CDR3 nucleotides: TGTGCCAGCAGCTTTAATCCGGGAGGGATGAACGAGCAGTACTTC. Residues: CASSFNPGGMNEQYF.